The next 23 T cell receptor beta chains were all read from a single sample in a study of shared clonotypes between healthy human individuals. CD45RO negativity and positive selection for CCR7 defined naive CD8 cells, a population that excluded terminally differentiated effector memory CD45RA+ cells. Clones were read by immunoSEQ multiplex PCR, and TCRdb kept only the in-frame ones, dropping some. The sample has about 2.2 million clones; 93% are singletons. Material for sequencing was naive CD8+ T cells from PBMCs. These TCRs come from a man aged 18 to 30 in good health. Some clones in this sample may be carry-over from other donors' samples.

The chain carries TRBV7-6 and TRBJ2-3; D might be TRBD1 or TRBD2, each matching 5 bases. The CDR3 spans 14 residues. The V gene lost 5 bases and the J gene lost 5 bases, with 14 bases spanning the gap. The germline gives CDR1 SGHVS, CDR2 FNYEAQ. The CDR3 region is CASSPRDPKDTQYF. CDR3 DNA: TGTGCCAGCAGCCCCCGGGACCCAAAAGATACGCAGTATTTT.

This sequence joins TRBV7-9 and TRBJ2-2, with D perhaps matching TRBD1 (5 bases). Germline-derived CDR1 and CDR2 are SEHNR and FQNEAQ (reference sequence). V was cut by 6 bases and J by 1 base, with 9 bases left in between. This CDR3 has 14 amino acids. CDR3 in amino acids: CASSLQENTGELFF. The CDR3 DNA is TGTGCCAGCAGTTTACAGGAGAACACCGGGGAGCTGTTTTTT. The complete variable domain, with remaining parts taken from reference TRBV7-9 and TRBJ2-2, reads DTGVSQNPRHKITKRGQNVTFRCDPISEHNRLYWYRQTLGQGPEFLTYFQNEAQLEKSRLLSDRFSAERPKGSFSTLEIQRTEQGDSAMYLCASSLQENTGELFFGEGSRLTVL.

V gene TRBV10-3 combines with J gene TRBJ2-6, with 8 bases lining up with TRBD1. This CDR3 has 18 amino acids. The junction had 10 bases not matched to a gene; V was cut back by 6 bases and J by 0 bases. In germline, CDR1 is ENHRY, CDR2 SYGVKD. The CDR3 sequence is CAIRDRDRPSSGANVLTF. The CDR3 coding sequence is TGTGCCATCAGGGACCGGGACAGGCCTAGCTCTGGGGCCAACGTCCTGACTTTC.

The chain couples TRBV19 to TRBJ1-1; D ambiguous. Germline values: CDR1 LNHDA, CDR2 SQIVND (reference sequence). With 5 bases removed from V and 6 bases from J, the gap between germline ends came to 13 bases. There are 13 residues in the CDR3. CDR3 sequence: CASSEGGKAEAFF. CDR3 sequence (DNA): TGTGCCAGTAGTGAGGGTGGCAAAGCTGAAGCTTTCTTT.

J is TRBJ2-7 and V is TRBV19, with TRBD1 matching 8 bases. The J segment lost 4 bases and the V segment lost 3 bases, leaving 8 bases of the junction unmatched. The CDR3 has 15 amino acids. The germline V gene encodes CDR1 LNHDA and CDR2 SQIVND (reference sequence). The CDR3 DNA sequence: TGTGCCAGTAGTATTGGACGGGACAGGATTTACGAGCAGTACTTC. This codes for CASSIGRDRIYEQYF.

The chain links TRBV6-5 to TRBJ2-2; weak D call: TRBD2 (6 bases). CDR1 is MNHEY, CDR2 SVGAGI, per germline. Trimming left V 4 bases short and J 4 bases short, with 13 bases between. The CDR3 totals 15 residues. The CDR3 sequence is CASSWTTSGTGELFF. DNA for the CDR3: TGTGCCAGCAGTTGGACTACCTCCGGCACCGGGGAGCTGTTTTTT.

The chain links TRBV6-1 to TRBJ2-1; unclear D gene. This CDR3 is built from 15 residues. Trimming removed 10 bases at V and 4 bases at J, with 20 bases between. From germline, CDR1 is MNHNS and CDR2 SASEGT. The CDR3 DNA follows: TGTGCCACCCTCCTTCTGGCAGAAAGTTACAATGAGCAGTTCTTC. Translated: CATLLLAESYNEQFF.

V gene TRBV7-9 combines with J gene TRBJ2-3, with D possibly being TRBD1 (6 bases). Germline V lookup: CDR1 SEHNR, CDR2 FQNEAQ (reference sequence). This CDR3 has 15 amino acids. The germline V and J ends were trimmed by 5 bases and 0 bases, with 12 bases remaining between them. The CDR3 is CASSEWGLSTDTQYF. The CDR3 DNA reads TGTGCCAGCAGCGAATGGGGGCTTAGCACAGATACGCAGTATTTT.

This chain uses TRBV14 with TRBJ1-5, with D hard to call. Germline V gene data show CDR1 as SGHDN and CDR2 as FVKESK. The CDR3 loop spans 16 amino acids. Between the trimmed V and J ends, which lost 3 bases and 0 bases, there was a span of 12 bases. The CDR3 region has the DNA TGTGCCAGCAGCCAGGGCCCTGGCACTAGCAATCAGCCCCAGCATTTT. This sequence encodes CASSQGPGTSNQPQHF. The whole variable domain, filled in from reference TRBV14 and TRBJ1-5, reads EAGVTQFPSHSVIEKGQTVTLRCDPISGHDNLYWYRRVMGKEIKFLLHFVKESKQDESGMPNNRFLAERTGGTYSTLKVQPAELEDSGVYFCASSQGPGTSNQPQHFGDGTRLSIL.

The chain joins TRBV7-9 to TRBJ1-1; D is unresolved. Trimming cost V 5 bases and J 0 bases, with 4 bases left between them. The CDR3 covers 12 residues. In germline, CDR1 is SEHNR, CDR2 FQNEAQ (reference sequence). This chain's CDR3 is CASSHMNTEAFF. CDR3 nucleotide sequence: TGTGCCAGCAGCCACATGAACACTGAAGCTTTCTTT.

This chain links TRBV9 with TRBJ2-2, with 12 bases that match TRBD2. In germline, CDR1 is SGDLS, CDR2 YYNGEE. CDR3 length: 16 residues. V gave up 4 bases and J gave up 3 bases; unmatched junction bases: 4. CDR3 coding DNA: TGTGCCAGCAGCCCCTGGACTAGCGGGGACACCGGGGAGCTGTTTTTT. Residues: CASSPWTSGDTGELFF. The full variable domain, in which reference TRBV9 and TRBJ2-2 provide the parts outside the CDR3, is DSGVTQTPKHLITATGQRVTLRCSPRSGDLSVYWYQQSLDQGLQFLIQYYNGEERAKGNILERFSAQQFPDLHSELNLSSLELGDSALYFCASSPWTSGDTGELFFGEGSRLTVL.

The chain carries TRBV9 and TRBJ2-6, with D possibly being TRBD2 (6 bases). Looked up from germline, CDR1 is SGDLS and CDR2 is YYNGEE. V lost 4 bases and J 4 bases, leaving 12 bases between the germline ends. CDR3 length: 15 amino acids. CDR3 sequence: CASSPEGRGANVLTF. The CDR3 region has the DNA TGTGCCAGCAGCCCGGAGGGGCGGGGGGCCAACGTCCTGACTTTC.

J is TRBJ2-2 and V is TRBV10-3, with D perhaps given as TRBD1 or TRBD2 (5 bases each). Germline-derived CDR1 and CDR2 are ENHRY and SYGVKD. This CDR3 has 14 residues. Trimming pared 10 bases from V and 3 bases from J, leaving 15 bases between. The chain's CDR3 is CASRGGSDTGELFF. DNA for the CDR3: TGTGCCAGCCGTGGGGGATCGGACACCGGGGAGCTGTTTTTT.

The rearrangement uses TRBV7-9 and TRBJ2-7; D is undetermined. Germline V gene lookup returns CDR1 SEHNR and CDR2 FQNEAQ (reference sequence). Between the trimmed V and J ends, which lost 2 bases and 9 bases, there was a span of 20 bases. This CDR3 is 15 amino acids long. CDR3 sequence reads: CASSLLADLLPVQYF. DNA of the CDR3: TGTGCCAGCAGCTTATTGGCAGACCTTCTACCAGTGCAGTACTTC.

As concerns this clone: This CDR3 is also generated by other DNA sequences in the sample. V and J are TRBV28 and TRBJ2-7, with D hard to call. The CDR3 runs to 11 residues. The ends were cut back, 4 bases at V and 6 bases at J, with 7 bases in the middle. CDR1 is MDHEN and CDR2 is SYDVKM in the germline V gene. This chain's CDR3 is CASSSPLEQYF. DNA of the CDR3: TGTGCCAGCAGTTCCCCCCTCGAGCAGTACTTC.

The chain has TRBV15 and TRBJ2-2; a possible D gene is TRBD1 (5 bases). The germline V and J ends were trimmed by 8 bases and 0 bases, with 13 bases remaining between them. CDR3 length: 15 residues. The germline V gene has CDR1 LNHNV and CDR2 YYDKDF (reference sequence). The DNA of the CDR3 is TGTGCCACCCATGGGGCTAACTCGAACACCGGGGAGCTGTTTTTT. It is translated as CATHGANSNTGELFF.

This sequence joins TRBV28 and TRBJ2-6, with D possibly TRBD1 on 6 matching bases. The V end was cut by 3 bases, the J end by 3 bases, with 9 bases between. CDR1 MDHEN and CDR2 SYDVKM come from the germline V gene. This CDR3 is 15 amino acids long. CDR3 nucleotides: TGTGCCAGCAGTTTCAGGGGTGGTGGGGCCAACGTCCTGACTTTC. This translates into CASSFRGGGANVLTF.

This clone appeared once. The chain has TRBV5-6 and TRBJ1-2; D gene uncertain. This CDR3 is built from 15 residues. The V gene lost 0 bases and the J gene lost 6 bases, with 15 bases spanning the gap. CDR1 is SGHDT and CDR2 is YYEEEE in the germline V gene. The CDR3 DNA reads TGTGCCAGCAGCTTGGCGTGGGGAAGCTCCCATGGCTACACCTTC. Translated: CASSLAWGSSHGYTF. The full variable domain, in which reference TRBV5-6 and TRBJ1-2 provide the parts outside the CDR3, is DAGVTQSPTHLIKTRGQQVTLRCSPKSGHDTVSWYQQALGQGPQFIFQYYEEEERQRGNFPDRFSGHQFPNYSSELNVNALLLGDSALYLCASSLAWGSSHGYTFGSGTRLTVV.

This clone was recorded only once. This chain links TRBV30 with TRBJ1-5; a possible D gene is TRBD1 (6 bases). The ends were cut back, 1 base at V and 7 bases at J, with 14 bases in the middle. Germline CDR1 and CDR2: GTSNPN and SVGIG (reference sequence). The CDR3 sequence is 14 residues long. The CDR3 DNA sequence: TGTGCCTGGAGTGAAACGGGGGCTGGACAGCCCCAGCATTTT. This translates into CAWSETGAGQPQHF.

This clone was picked up a small number of times. Other nucleotide sequences in the sample specify the same CDR3. This chain uses TRBV28 with TRBJ1-5, with D hard to call. Germline CDR1 is MDHEN and CDR2 is SYDVKM. The CDR3 has 13 residues. The V and J ends lost 6 bases and 1 base respectively, with 7 bases between them. CDR3 in DNA: TGTGCCAGCAGCTCCTACAGCAATCAGCCCCAGCATTTT. It specifies CASSSYSNQPQHF.

Details on this clone: The same CDR3 is also encoded by other DNA sequences in this sample. The V gene is TRBV9, the J gene TRBJ2-3, with 9 bases that match TRBD1. This CDR3 comprises 15 residues. V lost 4 bases, J lost 3 bases, and 6 bases stayed unmatched. From germline, CDR1 is SGDLS and CDR2 YYNGEE. The CDR3 sequence is CASSPRQGGTDTQYF. CDR3 sequence (DNA): TGTGCCAGCAGCCCGAGACAGGGGGGTACAGATACGCAGTATTTT.

This chain connects TRBV7-6 to TRBJ2-1; possibly TRBD1 or TRBD2 for D (5 bases each). Between the trimmed V and J ends, which lost 1 base and 9 bases, there was a span of 16 bases. The CDR3 has 15 amino acids. CDR1 and CDR2 (germline): SGHVS, FNYEAQ. The CDR3 nucleotides are TGTGCCAGCAGCTTAGGTACTAGGGGTCCTACTGAGCAGTTCTTC. Protein product: CASSLGTRGPTEQFF.

This rearrangement joins TRBV7-2 to TRBJ2-1; TRBD2 matches 9 bases. The CDR3 covers 15 residues. The V gene end was trimmed by 1 base and the J gene end by 9 bases; junction bases not matched to a gene: 7. Germline V gene lookup returns CDR1 SGHTA and CDR2 FQGNSA. This CDR3 is CASSLVLREGGEQFF. In DNA form, the CDR3 reads TGTGCCAGCAGCTTAGTATTGCGGGAGGGCGGTGAGCAGTTCTTC.